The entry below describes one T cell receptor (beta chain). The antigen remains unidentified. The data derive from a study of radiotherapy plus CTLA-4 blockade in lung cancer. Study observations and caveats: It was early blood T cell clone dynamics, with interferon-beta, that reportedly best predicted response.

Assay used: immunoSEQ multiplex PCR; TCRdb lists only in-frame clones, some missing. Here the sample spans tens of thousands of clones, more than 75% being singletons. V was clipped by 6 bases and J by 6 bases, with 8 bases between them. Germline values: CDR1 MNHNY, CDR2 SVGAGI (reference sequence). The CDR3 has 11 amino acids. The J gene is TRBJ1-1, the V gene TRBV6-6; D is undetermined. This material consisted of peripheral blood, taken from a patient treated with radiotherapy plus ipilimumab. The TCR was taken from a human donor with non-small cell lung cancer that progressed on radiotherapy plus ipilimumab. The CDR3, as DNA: TGTGCCAGCAGCGGCACACCTGAAGCTTTCTTT. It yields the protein CASSGTPEAFF.